This T cell receptor beta chain was documented in a study of T-cell memory formation after mild COVID-19. Study-level information: Most TCR clusters belonged to a single donor.

The CDR3 totals 15 residues. In germline, CDR1 is SSHAT, CDR2 FNYEAQ (reference sequence). Study-wide findings and caveats: A balance of CD4 and CD8 characterized clones contracting day 15 to 85, whereas later expanders leaned CD4+.

From 5'RACE with constant-segment primers came TCR alpha and TCR beta cDNA libraries that carried sample barcodes and UMIs. TCRdb reprocessed the 5' RACE reads via MiXCR and lists one record per CDR3 protein. The sample records 150,000 or so distinct CDR3 sequences, around 30% being singletons. The table lists this clonotype with a few counts. Its specificity is unknown. A read error may produce the germline difference seen at one junction end. The sequenced material came from PBMCs or a T cell subset sorted from them (not recorded which). The source is an adult woman who had mild COVID-19 (a few samples of this study predate the infection). Cell type and time point are not known. The J gene is TRBJ2-7, the V gene TRBV7-7, with 13 bases aligning to TRBD2. This CDR3 is CASSKLAGGPNEQYF. The CDR3, as DNA: TGTGCTAGCAGCAAACTAGCGGGAGGGCCCAACGAGCAGTACTTC. The whole variable domain, remainder taken from reference TRBV7-7 and TRBJ2-7, is GAGVSQSPRYKVTKRGQDVTLRCDPISSHATLYWYQQALGQGPEFLTYFNYEAQPDKSGLPSDRFSAERPEGSISTLTIQRTEQRDSAMYRCASSKLAGGPNEQYFGPGTRLTVT.